A selection of T cell receptor beta chains follows, all from one sample in a study of molecular identifiers for immune sequencing clone quantification. Via MiXCR, TCRdb re-called the PCR reads, giving one row per CDR3 protein. The table includes about 640,000 distinct CDR3 sequences, around 20% detected once. The specimen sequenced was naive CD8+ T cells from blood, with Jurkat cell RNA spiked in. The receptors were gathered from a human donor in good health. Some libraries in this study had Jurkat cell RNA spiked in. Both conserved end residues are part of each CDR3. Fields, in order: V gene, clone size, J gene, D gene, CDR3 DNA, CDR3 protein. A D gene is named only where the DNA matches it firmly. Clone size, where shown, is once, few, many, or a class for clones that have expanded.

>TRBV7-9|many|TRBJ2-3|.
TGTGCCAGCAGCCCCGGGGTAGCCCGCACAGATACGCAGTATTTT
CASSPGVARTDTQYF
>TRBV27|many|TRBJ2-5|.
TGTGCCAGCAGGTTAGGGGGTACCCAGTACTTC
CASRLGGTQYF
>TRBV11-2|many|TRBJ2-7|TRBD2
TGTGCCAGCAGCTCCCTGACTAGCGGGGGCTCCTACGAGCAGTACTTC
CASSSLTSGGSYEQYF
>TRBV7-9|many|TRBJ1-5|TRBD1
TGTGCCAGCAGTTCTTCCGGGACAGGAAATCAGCCCCAGCATTTT
CASSSSGTGNQPQHF
>TRBV6-2/TRBV6-3|few|TRBJ2-1|TRBD2
TGTGCCAGCAGTACCACTAGCGGGGCGGACAATGAGCAGTTCTTC
CASSTTSGADNEQFF
>TRBV2|.|TRBJ2-1|.
TGTGCCAGGGGTCGCGACCGCCTTGCCAGCGAGCAGTTCTTC
CARGRDRLASEQFF
>TRBV2|many|TRBJ2-3|.
TGTGCCAGCAAAGGGACGCCGAGCACAGATACGCAGTATTTT
CASKGTPSTDTQYF
>TRBV20-1|many|TRBJ2-7|TRBD1
TGCAGTGCCTCCGCCCCCGCGACAGGGGGTTCCTACGAGCAGTACTTC
CSASAPATGGSYEQYF
>TRBV7-6|.|TRBJ2-3|.
TGTGCCAGCAGCTTAGCGGGGCTAGGCTTAGCAGATACGCAGTATTTT
CASSLAGLGLADTQYF
>TRBV28|many|TRBJ1-1|TRBD1
TGTGCCAGCAGTCTGACAGGGGTCGCTGAAGCTTTCTTT
CASSLTGVAEAFF
>TRBV6-2/TRBV6-3|many|TRBJ1-1|.
TGTGCCAGCACCCAACCTGGGAGGACTGAAGCTTTCTTT
CASTQPGRTEAFF
>TRBV27|.|TRBJ2-1|TRBD2
TGTGCCAGCGGAGCTTCCGGGACTAGCGGTTACAATGAGCAGTTCTTC
CASGASGTSGYNEQFF
>TRBV14|.|TRBJ2-1|TRBD1
TGTGCCAGCAGCCAAGATCTCAGGACAGGGGGTGGTCCTGAGCAGTTCTTC
CASSQDLRTGGGPEQFF
>TRBV7-9|few|TRBJ2-2|TRBD2
TGTGCCAGCAGCCCTACTAGCGGGGTCGGAACCGGGGAGCTGTTTTTT
CASSPTSGVGTGELFF
>TRBV7-9|many|TRBJ2-5|.
TGTGCCAGCGGTGAGGGAGAGACCCAGTACTTC
CASGEGETQYF
>TRBV28|many|TRBJ2-2|TRBD2
TGTGCCAGCGAGCGGGAGGAGAGCGCGAACACCGGGGAGCTGTTTTTT
CASEREESANTGELFF
>TRBV14|.|TRBJ2-7|TRBD1
TGTGCCAGCAGTGATTGGGACAGCTCCTACGAGCAGTACTTC
CASSDWDSSYEQYF
>TRBV19|few|TRBJ2-1|.
TGTGCCAGTAGTACCACCGCGTGGGGGAATGAGCAGTTCTTC
CASSTTAWGNEQFF
>TRBV12-3/TRBV12-4|many|TRBJ1-6|.
TGTGCCAGCAGTTTAAGCGGGAGCTCCTATAATTCACCCCTCCACTTT
CASSLSGSSYNSPLHF
>TRBV28|many|TRBJ2-1|.
TGTGCCAGCAGCACACGGGCTGCCAACAATGAGCAGTTCTTC
CASSTRAANNEQFF
>TRBV20-1|.|TRBJ2-1|.
TGCAGTGCTAGTTCCCTGGGGAATGAGCAGCTCTTC
CSASSLGNEQLF
>TRBV20-1|many|TRBJ2-5|TRBD2
TGCAGTGCTAGGGGACCGGGACTAGAAGAGACCCAGTACTTC
CSARGPGLEETQYF
>TRBV2|many|TRBJ1-2|.
TGTGCCAGCAGTGAAGCTAAGGACAACTATGGCTACACCTTC
CASSEAKDNYGYTF
>TRBV5-1|.|TRBJ2-7|.
TGCGCCAGCAGCTTGGGAGATATTAGCTACGAGCAGTACTTC
CASSLGDISYEQYF
>TRBV4-1|many|TRBJ1-1|.
TGCGCCAGCAGCCAAATTGGGGCCCCGGTCGGAGCTTTCTTT
CASSQIGAPVGAFF
>TRBV5-3|few|TRBJ2-1|TRBD2
TGTGCCAGCAGTCCTCGTTTAGCGGGAGCTTCCCCCGCTGAGCAGTTCTTC
CASSPRLAGASPAEQFF
>TRBV19|.|TRBJ2-5|.
TGTGCCAGTAAAAAAACGGGACATCTCCAAGAGACCCAGTACTTC
CASKKTGHLQETQYF
>TRBV7-9|many|TRBJ2-1|.
TGTGCCAGCAGCGCCCCTTACAATGAGCAGTTCTTC
CASSAPYNEQFF
>TRBV11-2|many|TRBJ2-6|.
TGTGCCAGCAGCGTACAGGCGGACGGGGCCAACGTCCTGACTTTC
CASSVQADGANVLTF
>TRBV3-1|many|TRBJ2-7|TRBD1
TGTGCCAGCAGCCCCGGGACAGGGGTAATAGAGCAGTACTTC
CASSPGTGVIEQYF
>TRBV6-6|.|TRBJ2-5|.
TGTGCCAGCGGTTACTCGGTCTTGGAGACCCAGTACTTC
CASGYSVLETQYF
>TRBV30|.|TRBJ2-7|TRBD2
TGTGCCTGGAGTCTAGCGGGAGGGTCCTACGAGCAGTACTTC
CAWSLAGGSYEQYF
>TRBV12-3/TRBV12-4|many|TRBJ2-1|.
TGTGCCAGCAGCCCGGGCGGACAGAGGCAGTTCTTC
CASSPGGQRQFF
>TRBV5-1|many|TRBJ2-7|TRBD2
TGCGCCAGCAGCTTGGCGGGGGGAGGGGCGAGCTACGAGCAGTACTTC
CASSLAGGGASYEQYF
>TRBV19|few|TRBJ2-5|.
TGTGCCAGTAGTATTTCCGGTACGCAAGAGACCCAGTACTTC
CASSISGTQETQYF